Sequencing of this TCR beta chain was carried out in a study of vaccination and CD4 T cells after COVID-19. Background on the study: The stimulating agents, overlapping spike peptides, came from SARS-CoV-2, HCoV-NL63, HCoV-OC43 and HCoV-229E.

Sequencing of cultured CD4+ T cell DNA used the Oncomine TCR Beta short-read assay. TCRdb reprocessed the PCR reads via MiXCR and lists one record per CDR3 protein. Of 6,000 or so distinct CDR3 sequences listed, approximately 52% are singletons. With 4 bases removed from V and 5 bases from J, the gap between germline ends came to 12 bases. Per germline, CDR1 SGDLS and CDR2 YYNGEE. The CDR3 totals 13 residues. Specified treatment: roughly 10-day PBMC culture with coronavirus spike peptide pools or control peptides (ViraFEST assay). The collection of CD4+ T cells from the unexposed donor took place before the COVID-19 pandemic (2011-2018). As to this clonotype: Antigen: not known.

The chain recombines TRBV9 with TRBJ1-1; D call uncertain. Sequencing was carried out using CD4+ T cells from blood, cultured in vitro. This receptor was identified in a human donor in good health. CDR3 residues: CASSLELVTEAFF. CDR3 nucleotide sequence: TGTGCCAGCAGCCTAGAGTTGGTAACTGAAGCTTTCTTT.